This passage covers 11 T cell receptor beta chains from one sample sequenced in a study of blood T cell repertoires in COVID-19. Sequenced by immunoSEQ multiplex PCR; TCRdb stores in-frame clones only, minus some. This table has about 110,000 clones, approximately 85% appearing once. Sequencing was performed on peripheral blood. The receptor set was obtained from a human donor in a cohort sampled during active COVID-19.

The rearrangement joins TRBV24-1 to TRBJ1-5; D remains ambiguous. CDR3 length: 18 amino acids. V was cut by 4 bases and J by 5 bases, with 23 bases left in between. Germline lookup yields CDR1 KGHDR and CDR2 SFDVKD. The DNA for the CDR3 is TGTGCCACCAGTGAACGGTCCGCGGGGTCCAAAAATGATCAGCCCCAGCATTTT. It is translated as CATSERSAGSKNDQPQHF.

The chain carries TRBV7-2 and TRBJ2-3; D unclear. Germline values: CDR1 SGHTA, CDR2 FQGNSA. The CDR3 is 18 amino acids. Trimming cost V 4 bases and J 2 bases, with 22 bases left between them. The CDR3 DNA sequence: TGTGCCAGCAGCTCACGGCTAACTATCATTGAACCCACAGATACGCAGTATTTT. Its translation: CASSSRLTIIEPTDTQYF.

V usage is TRBV9 and J usage is TRBJ2-3; D is possibly TRBD1 (5 bases). The CDR3 runs 15 residues. V gave up 0 bases and J gave up 9 bases, with 17 bases separating them. Germline lookup yields CDR1 SGDLS and CDR2 YYNGEE. The CDR3 loop reads CASSVEGLGSGTQYF. DNA for the CDR3: TGTGCCAGCAGCGTAGAAGGCCTGGGGTCAGGGACGCAGTATTTT.

The CDR3 protein is CSASASGVPGELFF. CDR3 nucleotides: TGCAGTGCTAGTGCCTCCGGGGTCCCCGGGGAGCTGTTTTTT. This sequence joins TRBV20-1 and TRBJ2-2; tentatively, D is TRBD2 (5 bases). Germline lookup yields CDR1 DFQATT and CDR2 SNEGSKA (reference sequence). The V end was cut by 3 bases, the J end by 6 bases, with 14 bases between. CDR3 length: 14 amino acids.

The chain couples TRBV3-1 (or the pseudogene TRBV3-2) to TRBJ2-3, with TRBD2 identical over 8 bases. CDR3 length: 18 amino acids. V shed 0 bases and J 3 bases; nucleotides not matched to a gene: 11. Germline values: CDR1 LGHDT, CDR2 YNNKEL (reference sequence). Written as DNA, the CDR3 is TGTGCCAGCAGCCAAGACACTCGGGGGGGGCTTGGTACAGATACGCAGTATTTT. Translated, it gives CASSQDTRGGLGTDTQYF.

V usage is TRBV5-4 and J usage is TRBJ2-7, with no clear D. From germline, CDR1 is SGHNT and CDR2 YYREEE (reference sequence). Trimming cost V 8 bases and J 2 bases, with 20 bases left between them. CDR3 length: 15 residues. The CDR3 loop is CASSPSPGIPYEQYF. The CDR3 DNA reads as TGTGCCAGTTCCCCGTCCCCGGGTATACCCTACGAGCAGTACTTC.

The table lists this clone with a few counts. CDR3 coding DNA: TGTGCCAGCAGTTTTATTCCGGGACAGGCTATCAATCAGCCCCAGCATTTT. It specifies CASSFIPGQAINQPQHF. The chain uses TRBV5-7 and TRBJ1-5; 8 bases fit TRBD1. TRBV5-7 is assigned to the ORF class and has an uncertain function. This CDR3 is 17 amino acids long. V lost 5 bases and J lost 3; bases outside the gene matches: 13.

V is TRBV2 and J is TRBJ2-3, with TRBD2 matching 11 bases. The CDR3 loop spans 14 amino acids. Looked up from germline, CDR1 is SNHLY and CDR2 is FYNNEI. After removal of 8 bases from V and 5 bases from J, the junction contained 6 bases not matched to a gene. CDR3: CASQLAGVGDTQYF. The CDR3 coding sequence is TGTGCCAGCCAACTAGCGGGAGTGGGAGATACGCAGTATTTT.

V is TRBV5-1 and J is TRBJ2-1, with 11 bases aligning to TRBD2. This CDR3 is built from 16 residues. J was trimmed by 4 bases and V by 0 bases; bases with no gene match: 3. Per germline, CDR1 SGHRS and CDR2 YFSETQ. In DNA form, the CDR3 reads TGCGCCAGCAGCTTGGCGGCTAGCGGGGGGTACAATGAGCAGTTCTTC. Encoded protein: CASSLAASGGYNEQFF. The variable domain in full, with the rest retrieved from reference TRBV5-1 and TRBJ2-1, is KAGVTQTPRYLIKTRGQQVTLSCSPISGHRSVSWYQQTPGQGLQFLFEYFSETQRNKGNFPGRFSGRQFSNSRSEMNVSTLELGDSALYLCASSLAASGGYNEQFFGPGTRLTVL.

The V gene is TRBV4-1, the J gene TRBJ1-1; 7 bases are shared with TRBD1. This CDR3 is built from 14 residues. CDR1 MGHRA and CDR2 YSYEKL come from the germline V gene. Trimming took 3 bases from V and 2 from J; bases not matched to a gene: 3. DNA of the CDR3: TGCGCCAGCAGCCAGGACAGGTCAAACACTGAAGCTTTCTTT. This sequence encodes CASSQDRSNTEAFF.

The CDR3 DNA reads TGTGCCAGCAGCTTAAGGGCGACTAGCGGGGACCCCTACGAGCAGTACTTC. It encodes CASSLRATSGDPYEQYF. The J gene is TRBJ2-7, the V gene TRBV7-2; 11 bases agree with TRBD2. The CDR3 loop spans 17 amino acids. Trimming removed 2 bases from V and 2 bases from J; junction bases left unmatched: 8. The germline gives CDR1 SGHTA, CDR2 FQGNSA.